This T cell receptor (beta chain) appears in the sequencing data of a study of blood T cell repertoires in COVID-19. Study-level background: Some COVID-19 samples were acute and others convalescent; all came from the United States, Italy and Spain.

Generated by immunoSEQ multiplex PCR, the TCRdb table keeps only in-frame clones and is missing some. The data hold about 120,000 clones, with 82% observed a single time. Trimming removed 1 base at V and 5 bases at J, with 12 bases between. Per the germline V gene, CDR1 is LGHNA and CDR2 is YNFKEQ. This CDR3 spans 16 amino acids. This receptor was obtained from a woman between 70 and 85 years old with acute or convalescent COVID-19. The chain joins TRBV4-2 to TRBJ1-6, with unresolved D. Specimen: peripheral blood. In DNA, the CDR3 is TGTGCCAGCAGCCAAGGGTCGAGCCATGATAATTCACCCCTCCACTTT. Encoded protein: CASSQGSSHDNSPLHF.